This entry features one T cell receptor (beta chain) sequence. It has no known antigen specificity. Within one base of it there is no much larger clone, and no base qualities were kept. The library was obtained by the immunoSEQ multiplex PCR assay. A mixture of 60 forward primers for TCR Vbeta segments and 13 reverse primers for TCR Jbeta segments was used in the multiplex PCR. Amplification of the CDR3 region of rearranged TCR beta genes was performed with a multiplex PCR assay on genomic DNA. On the Illumina HiSeq System, the amplified TCR beta libraries were sequenced as 87-base-pair reads. Under the source paper's analysis protocol: A later analysis counted tens of millions of unique TCR beta chains across the 550 to 800 repertoires, and around 9.9 million of these chains were shared by at least two donors. To remove PCR and sequencing errors, raw reads were error-corrected and collapsed into unique sequences using a nearest-neighbor algorithm that merged closely related sequences. Alignment of CDR3 sequences to IMGT reference sequences was used to assign V, D and J gene segments. For a sequence to be retained, at least a six-nucleotide match to both a V gene segment and a J gene segment was required. A rearrangement was called productive if the CDR3 had no stop codons and remained in frame with V and J, and every other rearrangement was called non-productive. CDR3 was defined according to IMGT convention as the region running from the second conserved V-encoded cysteine to the conserved J-encoded phenylalanine. In an earlier analysis of 587 of the donors, sequences lacking an unambiguous match to a single V gene segment were excluded. An earlier analysis of 587 of the donors called V segments functional above 56.7% productive rearrangements and segregating when the between-donor standard deviation exceeded 5%. A statistical classification framework was developed to diagnose cytomegalovirus status using the catalog of TCR beta chain sequences. In a later analysis, V and J genes were assigned by comparing TCR nucleotide sequences against IMGT/GENE-DB human TR gene sequences. A later analysis assigned CDR3 sequences and most-parsimonious VDJ recombination scenarios with the TCRdist pipeline. In a later analysis, each TCR beta chain was defined by its CDR3 amino acid sequence together with its V-gene family, and reads without a unique V-gene family were excluded. As a way to deal with suspected cross-contamination and a sequencing artifact, a later analysis dropped 500 to 700 nucleotide sequences that were highly shared and had low generation probability. In a later analysis, a clonal expansion index was calculated for each public chain from normalized within-repertoire ranks of inferred template counts. In a later analysis, generation probabilities were computed using a VDJ recombination model fitted to out-of-frame rearrangements, and the results were checked against IGoR. In a later analysis, TCR-TCR, TCR-HLA and TCR-CMV co-occurrence was scored with hypergeometric tests, and a repertoire-size bias correction was applied to TCR pairs. False discovery rates were estimated in a later analysis by permuting HLA or CMV assignments 20 times. In a later analysis, co-occurring TCRs were grouped using DBSCAN, with TCRdist sequence similarity added in when clustering inside HLA-allele-positive subsets. Repertoires with fewer than 30,000 or more than 120,000 public chains, plus five repertoires with anomalous nucleotide sharing, were excluded from co-occurrence clustering. The source is immuneACCESS, and TCRdb retained only in-frame sequences with V and J called. Part of the clones is not carried over; for the studies checked, unresolved V genes explain less than half of this, and the remainder is unexplained. V, J and clone size derive from that table, while D and trimming were established from the DNA sequence. The table for this sample lists around 150,000 clones; roughly 78% of them were counted only once. In total, the top ten clones hold 5% to 6.5% of the sample.

The cohort was made up of about 670 healthy bone marrow donors. At the time of sampling, all cohort members were nominally healthy, though unrecorded immune exposures were likely present. The donor was CMV seropositive and was included in the group of some 290 seropositive cohort members. Every donor gave a peripheral blood sample, and the peripheral blood mononuclear cells from that sample were used for TCR beta sequencing. Genomic DNA extraction from the blood cell samples was performed with the Qiagen DNeasy Blood Extraction Kit. The germline V gene yields SGHRS for CDR1 and YFSETQ for CDR2. The CDR3 spans 16 residues, from the cysteine through the phenylalanine. Left in the record is the CDR3 DNA by itself, 48 bases read in frame from the first base. For this chain, trimming is 0 bases at the V end and 0 bases at the J end, and the number of junction bases without a gene match is 2. These data originate in a study of cytomegalovirus exposure and HLA in healthy donors (dated by TCRdb to about 2017). For the wider study: An earlier analysis of several hundred of the donors reported 276 Gb of sequence data and about 120 million unique TCR beta sequences obtained from roughly 170 million T cells. An early release covering more than 500 HLA-typed donors comprised about 300 gigabases of sequencing data and around 86 million unique TCR sequences. Of the approximately 400 genotyped donors, 65% to 90% fell in the genetic ancestry cluster associated with self-reported Caucasian donors. The study aimed to test whether signatures of past pathogen exposure could be identified by cataloging public T cell receptors. Using immunosequencing, the study profiled T cell repertoires from 550 to 750 subjects and related those repertoires to cytomegalovirus serostatus. Along with the approximately 600-subject first cohort, a separate validation cohort of approximately 110 different subjects was used. To predict cytomegalovirus infection status, the study combined high-throughput TCR immunosequencing, statistical association of individual TCRs with disease status, and machine learning. To study patterns of TCR occurrence, a later analysis re-analyzed previously published TCR beta repertoires from around 700 donors and added high-resolution HLA genotyping. In the later analysis, no new phenotypic data were used to find candidate immune exposures; instead, reliance was placed on TCR beta sequences and their occurrence across donors. In an earlier analysis of 587 of the donors, high-throughput TCR beta sequencing was used to judge whether each TCR beta V gene segment behaved as functional or pseudogenic. Donor age, sex, ethnicity and CMV serostatus were compiled alongside the repertoire data. A later genetic analysis took genome-wide SNP genotypes for about 55% of the roughly 700 donors and used that subset as a discovery cohort. All discovery cohort repertoires had been generated on a single sequencing platform. Both class I and class II loci were covered by HLA typing, at four-digit resolution. Typing coverage varied by locus: 629-630 donors for A, B, C, DRB1 and DQB1; 522 for DQA1; 600 to 610 for DPA1; 400 to 480 for DPB1. Roughly 5 DR-DQ haplotypes were handled as single units for association and clustering because linkage in the cohort was strong. Across about 370 genotyped donors of the cohort, an average of about 250,000 unique TCR beta nucleotide sequences per donor were sequenced, and around 20% of those sequences were non-productive. Broad study findings and their caveats: In both the original and validation cohorts, the classifier was reported to diagnose cytomegalovirus status with high specificity and sensitivity. Three of the identified cytomegalovirus-associated TCR beta chains were confirmed in vitro to be specific for cytomegalovirus antigens. The study listed 150 to 200 TCR beta chains as associated with cytomegalovirus. A later analysis found that TCR association rates varied across HLA loci, with DRB1 alleles showing the most associated TCRs and HLA-C alleles the fewest. A further reported finding was that TCR beta sequences accurately predicted the HLA-A and HLA-B alleles for most subjects in the first cohort. For the cohort, immune exposure information was limited to CMV serostatus. Because counts were too low, 15 or so rarely observed V segments, including chromosome 9 orphons, were excluded from the earlier analysis of 587 of the donors. Strong co-occurrence of HLA alleles, especially DR and DQ, made assigning TCR associations to individual alleles difficult. V-gene and J-gene trimming of TCR beta chains was associated with a missense DCLRE1C variant in a later genetic analysis, and the association was replicated in an independent cohort. Some IMGT-functional V segments, including TRBV6-2 and TRBV6-3, could not be distinguished by the 87-base-pair reads and were therefore excluded. In a later analysis, most CMV-associated TCR beta chains were found to appear HLA-restricted, with HLA associations seemingly driven largely by CMV exposure. The authors suggested that the approach could potentially be extended to other disease states and immunological phenotypes. While some public TCRs were present in many individuals, most TCR sequences turned up only very rarely across donors. HLA typing was unavailable for some donors at each locus, so association tests used only the typed subset. In a later analysis, around 17,000 TCR beta sequences were associated with specific HLA alleles at a false discovery rate of 0.05. In this cohort, only TCR beta chains were sequenced, and detectable features were limited by the absence of alpha or paired-chain data. A later analysis found that HLA-associated TCR beta chains were more clonally expanded and had lower generation probabilities than equally common non-associated chains. In an earlier analysis of 450 to 750 of the donors, most TCR beta V segments appeared in productive rearrangements about 90% or about 30% of the time, broadly matching IMGT annotations. Correlated functional status among segregating V segments might be attributable to linkage disequilibrium, but an unknown experimental factor could not be ruled out. A cluster of highly shared sequence variants was judged likely to represent a technical artifact of the sequencing pipeline. A later analysis reported that several top co-occurrence clusters appeared linked to parvovirus B19, influenza, CMV and Epstein-Barr virus. In a later genetic analysis, fewer N-insertions in productive TCRs were reported among donors in an Asian-associated ancestry cluster than the roughly 700-donor mean. Roughly uniform sequencing depth across donors was assumed in presence/absence analyses, although this assumption may not hold.

The sequence is built from TRBV5-1 and TRBJ1-1, and TRBD1 aligns with 10 junction nucleotides. The material sequenced was PBMCs. The source of this sequence is a man in his forties or fifties in good health and CMV-seropositive. The bases read TGCGCCAGCAGCTTGGGACAGGGGGCCATGAACACTGAAGCTTTCTTT. Its protein reads: CASSLGQGAMNTEAFF.